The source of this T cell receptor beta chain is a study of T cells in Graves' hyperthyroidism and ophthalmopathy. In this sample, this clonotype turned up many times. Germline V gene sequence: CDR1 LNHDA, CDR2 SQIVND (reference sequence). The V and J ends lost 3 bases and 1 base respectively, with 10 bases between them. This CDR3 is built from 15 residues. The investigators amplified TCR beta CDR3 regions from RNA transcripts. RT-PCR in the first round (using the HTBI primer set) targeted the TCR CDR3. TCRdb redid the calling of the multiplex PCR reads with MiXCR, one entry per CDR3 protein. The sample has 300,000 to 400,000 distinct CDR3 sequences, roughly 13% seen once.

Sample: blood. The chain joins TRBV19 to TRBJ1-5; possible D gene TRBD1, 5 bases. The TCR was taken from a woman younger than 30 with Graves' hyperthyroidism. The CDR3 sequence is CASSIGRTSNQPQHF. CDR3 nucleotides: TGTGCCAGTAGTATCGGACGGACAAGCAATCAGCCCCAGCATTTT. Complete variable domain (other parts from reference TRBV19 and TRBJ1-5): DGGITQSPKYLFRKEGQNVTLSCEQNLNHDAMYWYRQDPGQGLRLIYYSQIVNDFQKGDIAEGYSVSREKKESFPLTVTSAQKNPTAFYLCASSIGRTSNQPQHFGDGTRLSIL.